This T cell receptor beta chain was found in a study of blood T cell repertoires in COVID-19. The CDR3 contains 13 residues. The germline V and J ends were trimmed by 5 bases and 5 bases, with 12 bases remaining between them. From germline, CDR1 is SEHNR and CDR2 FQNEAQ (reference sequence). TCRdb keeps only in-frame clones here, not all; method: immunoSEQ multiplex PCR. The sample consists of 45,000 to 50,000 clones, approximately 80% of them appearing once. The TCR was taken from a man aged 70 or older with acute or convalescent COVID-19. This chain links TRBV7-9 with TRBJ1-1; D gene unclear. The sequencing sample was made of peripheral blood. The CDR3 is CASSLPSVTEAFF. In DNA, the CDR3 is TGTGCCAGCAGCCTCCCCAGCGTTACTGAAGCTTTCTTT.